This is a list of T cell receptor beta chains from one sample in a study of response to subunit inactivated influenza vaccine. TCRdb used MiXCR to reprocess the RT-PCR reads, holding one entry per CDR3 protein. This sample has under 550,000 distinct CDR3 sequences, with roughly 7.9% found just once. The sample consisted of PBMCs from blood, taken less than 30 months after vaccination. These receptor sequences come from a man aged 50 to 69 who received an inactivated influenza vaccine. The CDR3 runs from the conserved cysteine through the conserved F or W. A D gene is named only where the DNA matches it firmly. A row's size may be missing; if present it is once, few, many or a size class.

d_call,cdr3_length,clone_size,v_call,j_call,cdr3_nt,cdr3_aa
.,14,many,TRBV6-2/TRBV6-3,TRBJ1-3,TGTGCCAGCAGTCCACAGGTTTCTGGAAACACCATATATTTT,CASSPQVSGNTIYF
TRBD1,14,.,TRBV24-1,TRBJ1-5,TGTGCCACCAGCGGACAGGGGGCAAGGCAGCCCCAGCATTTT,CATSGQGARQPQHF
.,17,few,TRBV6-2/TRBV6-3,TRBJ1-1,TGTGCCAGCAGTTACCCTACAAGGGGACTTACCCGCACTGAAGCTTTCTTT,CASSYPTRGLTRTEAFF
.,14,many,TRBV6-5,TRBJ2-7,TGTGCCAGCAGTTATTACACCGGACCCTACGAGCAGTACTTC,CASSYYTGPYEQYF
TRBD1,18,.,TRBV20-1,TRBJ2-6,TGCAGTGCCCAAAAGTCCGGGACAGGGGGCGCTGGGGCCAACGTCCTGACTTTC,CSAQKSGTGGAGANVLTF
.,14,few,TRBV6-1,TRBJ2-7,TGTGCCAGCAGTCGGACCCAACTCTCCTACGAGCAGTACTTC,CASSRTQLSYEQYF
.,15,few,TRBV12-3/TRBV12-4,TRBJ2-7,TGTGCCAGCAGCTCCCGACGGGACCTTCGGTACGAGCAGTACTTC,CASSSRRDLRYEQYF
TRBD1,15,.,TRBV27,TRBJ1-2,TGTGCCAGCAGCAAAGGGACACAGGGGGCGTATGGCTACACCTTC,CASSKGTQGAYGYTF
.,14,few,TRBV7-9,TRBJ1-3,TGTGCCAGCAGCAGGGACACCCCTGGAAACACCATATATTTT,CASSRDTPGNTIYF
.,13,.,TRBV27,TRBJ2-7,TGTGCCAGCAGTTTAGGACAGCAGTACGAGCAGTACTTC,CASSLGQQYEQYF
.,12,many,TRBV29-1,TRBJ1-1,TGCAGCGTCCAAAGGTCGGACACTGAAGCTTTCTTT,CSVQRSDTEAFF
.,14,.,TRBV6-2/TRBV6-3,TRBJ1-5,TGTGCCAGCAGTTACTTGGCAGGGCGTCAGCCCCAGCATTTT,CASSYLAGRQPQHF
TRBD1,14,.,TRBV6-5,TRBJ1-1,TGTGCCAGCAGTTACACAGGGGGCGCGACTGAAGCTTTCTTT,CASSYTGGATEAFF
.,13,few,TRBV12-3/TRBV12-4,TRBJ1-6,TGTGCCAGCAGTTTAGATCCGGGGGCACCCCTCCACTTT,CASSLDPGAPLHF
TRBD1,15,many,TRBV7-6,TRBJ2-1,TGTGCCAGCAGCAAAGGACAGGCCTCCTACAATGAGCAGTTCTTC,CASSKGQASYNEQFF
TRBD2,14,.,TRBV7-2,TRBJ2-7,TGTGCCAGCAGCTTGGAACTAGCGGGCTTCGAGCAGTACTTC,CASSLELAGFEQYF
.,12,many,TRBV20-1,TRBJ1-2,TGCAGTGCTAGAGATACGAGCGTAGGCTACACCTTC,CSARDTSVGYTF
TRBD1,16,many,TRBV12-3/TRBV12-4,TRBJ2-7,TGTGCCAGCAGTTCCTCCGGGACAGGGCGCTCCTACGAGCAGTACTTC,CASSSSGTGRSYEQYF
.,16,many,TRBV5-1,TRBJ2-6,TGCGCCAGCAGCTTAATGAGTCTCTCTGGGGCCAACGTCCTGACTTTC,CASSLMSLSGANVLTF
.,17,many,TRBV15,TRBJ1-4,TGTGCCACCAGCAGATCCCCCCACAGGGCAACTAATGAAAAACTGTTTTTT,CATSRSPHRATNEKLFF
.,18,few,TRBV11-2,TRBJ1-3,TGTGCCAGCAGCTTATTTGCGCGAACATCATCCTCTGGAAACACCATATATTTT,CASSLFARTSSSGNTIYF
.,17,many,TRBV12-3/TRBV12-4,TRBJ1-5,TGTGCCAGCAGTTTAGCGCTGTGGGGGAACGGCAATCAGCCCCAGCATTTT,CASSLALWGNGNQPQHF
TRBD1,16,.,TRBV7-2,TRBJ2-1,TGTGCCAGCAGCCCGGCCGGGACAGGGGTCTACAATGAGCAGTTCTTC,CASSPAGTGVYNEQFF
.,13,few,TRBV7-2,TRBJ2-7,TGTGCCAGCAGCTTAGCCCCAGACCAGACGGAGTACTTC,CASSLAPDQTEYF
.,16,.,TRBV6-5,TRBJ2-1,TGTGCCAGCAGTTATGAAGCCCCCCCGAGGAACAATGAGCAGTTCTTC,CASSYEAPPRNNEQFF
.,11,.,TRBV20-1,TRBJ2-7,TGCAGTGCTAGCCCCGAATACGAGCAGTACTTC,CSASPEYEQYF
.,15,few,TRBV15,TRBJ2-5,TGTGCCACCAGCGTTGCCGAGTCGGCGTGGGAGACCCAGTACTTC,CATSVAESAWETQYF
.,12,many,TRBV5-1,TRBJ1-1,TGTGCCAGCAGCTTAGCAGGGTCGGAAGCTTTCTTT,CASSLAGSEAFF
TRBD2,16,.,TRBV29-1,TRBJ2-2,TGCAGCGCCCTGGGACTAGCGGGAGGGAGCACCGGGGAGCTGTTTTTT,CSALGLAGGSTGELFF
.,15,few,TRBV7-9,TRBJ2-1,TGTGCCAGCAGTCCCGGGGCTAACCTCCAAGGTGAGCAGTTCTTC,CASSPGANLQGEQFF
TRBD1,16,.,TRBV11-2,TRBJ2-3,TGTGCCAGCAGCTTAGACAGGGGGCTATTCACAGATACGCAGTATTTT,CASSLDRGLFTDTQYF
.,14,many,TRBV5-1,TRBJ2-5,TGTGCCAGCAGCTTAGTCGGATACCAAGAGACCCAGTACTTC,CASSLVGYQETQYF
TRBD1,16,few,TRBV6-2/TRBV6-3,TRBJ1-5,TGTGCCAGCAGTTATGGAGATGCAGGGGGGAATCAGCCCCAGCATTTT,CASSYGDAGGNQPQHF
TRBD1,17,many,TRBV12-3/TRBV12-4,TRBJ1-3,TGTGCCAGCGGCCTGGGGACAGGGGGCAGCTCTGGAAACACCATATATTTT,CASGLGTGGSSGNTIYF
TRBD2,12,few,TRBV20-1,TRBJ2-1,TGCAGTGCTAGCGGGAGGGTAAATGAGCAGTTCTTC,CSASGRVNEQFF
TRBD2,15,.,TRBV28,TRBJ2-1,TGTGCCAGCAGCCCCGTTGGAGCGGGAGAGGGGGAGACGTTCTTC,CASSPVGAGEGETFF
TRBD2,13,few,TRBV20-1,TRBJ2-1,TGCAGTGTTCGAACCGGGACTAGCGTTGAGCAGTTCTTC,CSVRTGTSVEQFF
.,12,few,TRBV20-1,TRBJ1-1,TGCAGTGCTAGCCGACAGAACACTGAAGCTTTCTTT,CSASRQNTEAFF
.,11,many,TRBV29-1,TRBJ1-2,TGCAGCGTTGACAGGGACTATGGCTACACCTTC,CSVDRDYGYTF
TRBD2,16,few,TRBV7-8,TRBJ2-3,TGTGCCAGCAGCTTAGAGAGTAGCGGGAACACAGATACGCAGTATTTT,CASSLESSGNTDTQYF
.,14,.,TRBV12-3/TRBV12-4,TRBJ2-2,TGTGCCAGCACCCTCGACAGGAACACCGGGGAGCTGTTTTTT,CASTLDRNTGELFF
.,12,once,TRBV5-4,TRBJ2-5,TGTGCCAGCAGCCGGGCCCTAGAGACCCAGTACTTC,CASSRALETQYF